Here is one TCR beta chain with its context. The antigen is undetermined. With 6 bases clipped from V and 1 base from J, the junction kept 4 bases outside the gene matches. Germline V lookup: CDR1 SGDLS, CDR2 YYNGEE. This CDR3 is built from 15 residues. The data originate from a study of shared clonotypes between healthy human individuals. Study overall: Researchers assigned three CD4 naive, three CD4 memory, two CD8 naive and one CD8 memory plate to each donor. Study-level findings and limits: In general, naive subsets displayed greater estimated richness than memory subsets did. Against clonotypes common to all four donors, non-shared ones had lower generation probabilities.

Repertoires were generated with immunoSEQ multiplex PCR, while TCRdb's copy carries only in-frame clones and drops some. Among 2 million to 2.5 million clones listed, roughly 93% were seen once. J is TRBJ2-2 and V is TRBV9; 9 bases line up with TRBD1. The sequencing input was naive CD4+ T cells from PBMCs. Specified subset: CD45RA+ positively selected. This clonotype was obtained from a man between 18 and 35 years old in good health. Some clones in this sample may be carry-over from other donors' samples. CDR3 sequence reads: CASTVGQGNTGELFF. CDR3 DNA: TGTGCCAGCACCGTGGGACAGGGGAACACCGGGGAGCTGTTTTTT. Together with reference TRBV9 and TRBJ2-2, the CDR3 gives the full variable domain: DSGVTQTPKHLITATGQRVTLRCSPRSGDLSVYWYQQSLDQGLQFLIQYYNGEERAKGNILERFSAQQFPDLHSELNLSSLELGDSALYFCASTVGQGNTGELFFGEGSRLTVL.